The 14 T cell receptor beta chains reported below all come from one sample, sequenced in a study of T cell repertoires in cytomegalovirus infection. TCRdb re-called the reads with MiXCR, one entry per CDR3 protein. This table has hundreds of thousands of distinct CDR3 sequences, 25% to 40% appearing once. Sequencing input: PBMCs. These receptors all come from a human donor in good health (CMV status not recorded). Some clones in this sample may be carry-over from other donors' samples.

The rearrangement links TRBV28 to TRBJ1-2, with D unclear. The CDR3 runs to 17 residues. V was trimmed by 4 bases and J by 5 bases, leaving 23 bases between them. From germline, CDR1 is MDHEN and CDR2 SYDVKM. The CDR3 DNA sequence: TGTGCCAGCAGTTCCCCTCATCGCCCAGTAAAAGGGTATGGCTACACCTTC. This codes for CASSSPHRPVKGYGYTF.

A remark on this clonotype: An end of the junction differs from the germline gene, which may be a read error. The chain carries TRBV6-8 and TRBJ1-5, with D possibly matching TRBD1 (5 bases). Germline assignment: CDR1 MNHGY and CDR2 SAAAGT. There are 14 residues in the CDR3. CDR3 sequence reads: CARSWTWSDQPKHF. The DNA for the CDR3 is TGTGCCAGAAGTTGGACATGGTCCGATCAGCCCAAGCATTTT.

This clonotype was found once. The V call is TRBV13, the J call TRBJ1-2, with a possible D match to TRBD1 (6 bases). Trimming pared 4 bases from V and 0 bases from J, leaving 18 bases between. Looked up from germline, CDR1 is PRHDT and CDR2 is FYEKMQ (reference sequence). CDR3 length equals 17 residues. As DNA, the CDR3 is TGTGCCAGCAGCTACTCCTTACGGGACAAACCTAACTATGGCTACACCTTC. It codes for CASSYSLRDKPNYGYTF.

J is TRBJ2-7 and V is TRBV7-9; perhaps TRBD1 as D (6 bases). This CDR3 is 13 amino acids long. V lost 5 bases and J lost 5, with 13 bases in between. Germline V CDR1 and CDR2: SEHNR, FQNEAQ (reference sequence). The CDR3 region has the DNA TGTGCCAGCAGCCCGTGGGACAAAGACGAGCAGTACTTC. Its protein product is CASSPWDKDEQYF.

This rearrangement joins TRBV11-2 to TRBJ2-3, with D tentatively TRBD1 or TRBD2 (5 bases each). CDR3 size: 16 residues. Germline V CDR1 and CDR2: SGHAT, FQNNGV. The V end lost 1 base, the J end lost 3 bases, and 14 bases lay between the germline ends. CDR3 in amino acids: CASSLGGRGRTDTQYF. In nucleotides, the CDR3 is TGTGCCAGCAGCTTAGGGGGACGGGGTCGAACAGATACGCAGTATTTT. The whole variable domain, remainder taken from reference TRBV11-2 and TRBJ2-3, is EAGVAQSPRYKIIEKRQSVAFWCNPISGHATLYWYQQILGQGPKLLIQFQNNGVVDDSQLPKDRFSAERLKGVDSTLKIQPAKLEDSAVYLCASSLGGRGRTDTQYFGPGTRLTVL.

The chain links TRBV12-3 or TRBV12-4 to TRBJ2-3; TRBD1 matches 7 bases. The CDR3 sequence is 16 residues long. J gave up 1 base and V 5 bases, and 9 bases lay outside the gene matches. CDR3 loop: CASSHRDSSRTDTQYF. CDR3 coding DNA: TGTGCCAGCAGTCACCGGGACAGCTCTCGCACAGATACGCAGTATTTT.

This clonotype has a count of ten or more. The CDR3 nucleotides read TGTGCCAGCAGCCTAAGAAGGACAGGGGAGGCGAACACTGAAGCTTTCTTT. Its translation: CASSLRRTGEANTEAFF. The chain carries TRBV7-9 and TRBJ1-1, with 9 bases fitting TRBD1. V lost 5 bases and J lost 1; bases outside the gene matches: 11. The CDR3 extends over 17 amino acids. Germline CDR1 SEHNR, CDR2 FQNEAQ (reference sequence). The whole variable domain, filled in from reference TRBV7-9 and TRBJ1-1, reads DTGVSQNPRHKITKRGQNVTFRCDPISEHNRLYWYRQTLGQGPEFLTYFQNEAQLEKSRLLSDRFSAERPKGSFSTLEIQRTEQGDSAMYLCASSLRRTGEANTEAFFGQGTRLTVV.

This CDR3 reads CASRLAQGSNYGYTF. DNA of the CDR3: TGTGCCAGCAGGCTCGCCCAGGGATCCAACTATGGCTACACCTTC. The genes are TRBV14 and TRBJ1-2, with a tentative D call TRBD1 (5 bases). The CDR3 has 15 amino acids. Trimming stripped 6 bases from V and 2 bases from J, with 16 bases between. Germline V gives CDR1 SGHDN, CDR2 FVKESK.

The CDR3 nucleotides read TGTGCCACCAGTGATCTCACCCGGGCTTTCTTT. Amino acid sequence: CATSDLTRAFF. The chain carries TRBV24-1 and TRBJ1-1; unclear D gene. The germline CDR1 and CDR2 sequences are KGHDR and SFDVKD. The CDR3 consists of 11 residues. The V gene lost 3 bases and the J gene lost 11 bases, with 9 bases spanning the gap.

Details on this clonotype: A read error may produce the germline difference seen at one junction end. The chain has TRBV6-2 or TRBV6-3 and TRBJ2-1; 12 positions agree with TRBD2. CDR1 is MNHEY, CDR2 SVGEGT, per germline. The CDR3 is 19 amino acids. The DNA for the CDR3 is TGTGCCAGCAGTTACCCGACTAGCGGGGGTTTTGCGGTTCTCCATGAGCATTTCTTC. Translation: CASSYPTSGGFAVLHEHFF.

The sample holds many counts of this clonotype. V usage is TRBV6-5 and J usage is TRBJ2-7; the D gene is possibly TRBD2 (6 bases). Trimming removed 0 bases at V and 0 bases at J, with 21 bases between. The germline V gene encodes CDR1 MNHEY and CDR2 SVGAGI. The CDR3 consists of 19 residues. The chain's CDR3 is CASSYSRMGRGRSSYEQYF. CDR3 coding DNA: TGTGCCAGCAGTTACTCGAGGATGGGGCGGGGACGCAGCTCCTACGAGCAGTACTTC.

The chain recombines TRBV5-4 with TRBJ2-7, with 9 bases fitting TRBD1. Trimming removed 4 bases from V and 5 bases from J; junction bases left unmatched: 13. Germline CDR1 and CDR2: SGHNT and YYREEE (reference sequence). This CDR3 spans 16 amino acids. The chain's CDR3 is CASSRLTGTGSHEQYF. In DNA form, the CDR3 reads TGTGCCAGCAGCCGTTTAACCGGGACAGGGAGCCACGAGCAGTACTTC.

This chain connects TRBV11-2 to TRBJ1-5, with D unresolved. Looked up from germline, CDR1 is SGHAT and CDR2 is FQNNGV. There are 13 residues in the CDR3. Trimming stripped 0 bases from V and 7 bases from J, with 7 bases between. The CDR3 sequence: CASSLEMWQPQHF. CDR3 bases: TGTGCCAGCAGCTTAGAAATGTGGCAGCCCCAGCATTTT.

This clonotype was recorded at least ten times. V gene TRBV7-6 combines with J gene TRBJ2-7, with a possible D match to TRBD1 (6 bases). The CDR3 totals 13 residues. V dropped 5 bases and J dropped 4 bases, with 12 bases sitting between them. Germline values: CDR1 SGHVS, CDR2 FNYEAQ. The CDR3 loop reads CASSATGGYEQYF. The CDR3, as DNA: TGTGCCAGCAGCGCGACAGGAGGATACGAGCAGTACTTC.